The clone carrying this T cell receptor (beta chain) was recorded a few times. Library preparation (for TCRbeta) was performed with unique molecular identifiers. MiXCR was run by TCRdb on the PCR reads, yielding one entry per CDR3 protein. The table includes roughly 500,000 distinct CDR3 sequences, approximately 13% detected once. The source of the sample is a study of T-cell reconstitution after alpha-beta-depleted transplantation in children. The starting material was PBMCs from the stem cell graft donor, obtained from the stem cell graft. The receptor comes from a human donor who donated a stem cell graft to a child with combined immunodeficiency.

CDR3: CASSLDLVAGGPGELFF. CDR3 nucleotides: TGCGCCAGCAGCTTGGATTTGGTAGCGGGAGGCCCCGGGGAGCTGTTTTTT. This rearrangement joins TRBV5-1 to TRBJ2-2; 10 bases fit TRBD2. Germline V gene data show CDR1 as SGHRS and CDR2 as YFSETQ. Trimming cost V 0 bases and J 6 bases; bases outside gene matches: 8. This CDR3 is 17 amino acids long.